The 20 T cell receptor beta chains presented below share a single source sample, sequenced in a study of blood T cell repertoires in COVID-19. Repertoires were generated with immunoSEQ multiplex PCR, while TCRdb's copy carries only in-frame clones and drops some. In the table there are about 160,000 clones, roughly 84% of which are singletons. Sequencing used peripheral blood. All receptors come from a woman aged 80 or over with active or convalescent COVID-19.

J is TRBJ2-5 and V is TRBV30; TRBD1 aligns across 9 bases. The germline gives CDR1 GTSNPN, CDR2 SVGIG (reference sequence). The length of the CDR3 is 15 residues. V dropped 4 bases and J dropped 4; count of bases not matched to a gene: 10. The CDR3 sequence is CAWMARDRASETQYF. The CDR3 DNA is TGTGCCTGGATGGCCCGGGACAGGGCGTCAGAGACCCAGTACTTC.

V is TRBV18 and J is TRBJ1-2; D uncertain. This CDR3 has 14 residues. V lost 6 bases and J 1 base, leaving 12 bases between the germline ends. In germline, CDR1 is KGHSH, CDR2 LQKENI. This chain's CDR3 is CASSPAGLNYGYTF. The CDR3, as DNA: TGTGCCAGCTCCCCGGCGGGTCTTAACTATGGCTACACCTTC.

This clone turned up a few times. The chain has TRBV5-5 and TRBJ2-5; 8 bases fit TRBD1. Trimming at V came to 2 bases and at J to 5 bases, leaving 11 bases not matched to a gene. The germline CDR1 and CDR2 sequences are SGHKS and YYEKEE (reference sequence). This CDR3 comprises 16 residues. The CDR3 DNA follows: TGTGCCAGCAGCTTCTTTTCCAGGGGGCTGGTGGAGACCCAGTACTTC. It yields the protein CASSFFSRGLVETQYF.

The table lists this clone with a few counts. This chain joins TRBV14 and TRBJ2-1; possible D gene TRBD2, 7 bases. The CDR3 is 18 residues long. V was pared by 1 base and J by 3 bases, with 19 bases between. Germline CDR1 SGHDN, CDR2 FVKESK. CDR3 in amino acids: CASSQALGRGGVYNEQFF. As DNA, the CDR3 is TGTGCCAGCAGCCAAGCCCTTGGGAGGGGGGGCGTCTACAATGAGCAGTTCTTC.

V is TRBV5-4 and J is TRBJ2-5; TRBD1 aligns across 12 bases. There are 15 residues in the CDR3. Trimming took 3 bases from V and 7 from J; bases not matched to a gene: 7. Germline lookup yields CDR1 SGHNT and CDR2 YYREEE (reference sequence). The CDR3 nucleotides are TGTGCCAGCAGCTCAGGGGACAGGGGGCATGGGACCCAGTACTTC. Protein product: CASSSGDRGHGTQYF.

The V and J genes are TRBV5-1 and TRBJ1-5; 12 positions agree with TRBD1. The V segment lost 2 bases and the J segment 4 bases; nucleotides outside the gene matches: 4. This CDR3 comprises 16 residues. The germline V gene has CDR1 SGHRS and CDR2 YFSETQ. CDR3 residues: CASSLGTGGGNQPQHF. As DNA, the CDR3 is TGCGCCAGCAGCTTAGGGACAGGGGGCGGAAATCAGCCCCAGCATTTT.

The rearrangement uses TRBV15 and TRBJ1-2; unclear D gene. Trimming shortened V by 0 bases and J by 0 bases, and 11 bases separated the two germline ends. The CDR3 extends over 16 amino acids. Per germline, CDR1 LNHNV and CDR2 YYDKDF (reference sequence). The chain's CDR3 is CATSRDLGRANYGYTF. CDR3 DNA: TGTGCCACCAGCAGAGATCTAGGCAGAGCTAACTATGGCTACACCTTC.

V usage is TRBV7-8 and J usage is TRBJ2-7; TRBD1 matches 9 bases. Trimming took 3 bases from V and 3 from J; bases not matched to a gene: 9. The CDR3 contains 16 residues. Germline V CDR1 and CDR2: SGHVS, FQNEAQ. CDR3 coding DNA: TGTGCCAGCAGCTTTGCAATCCGGACAGGGGACTACGAGCAGTACTTC. This sequence encodes CASSFAIRTGDYEQYF. The whole variable domain, filled in from reference TRBV7-8 and TRBJ2-7, reads GAGVSQSPRYKVAKRGQDVALRCDPISGHVSLFWYQQALGQGPEFLTYFQNEAQLDKSGLPSDRFFAERPEGSVSTLKIQRTQQEDSAVYLCASSFAIRTGDYEQYFGPGTRLTVT.

V usage is TRBV4-1 and J usage is TRBJ2-7; D is perhaps TRBD2 (5 bases). CDR1 and CDR2 (germline): MGHRA, YSYEKL. The V gene lost 1 base and the J gene lost 0 bases, with 10 bases spanning the gap. This CDR3 contains 15 residues. The CDR3 nucleotides read TGCGCCAGCAGCCAAGTTCCGGGGTACTCCTACGAGCAGTACTTC. Translation gives CASSQVPGYSYEQYF.

The chain recombines TRBV29-1 with TRBJ2-1; maybe TRBD2 (6 bases). This CDR3 has 11 amino acids. V was pared by 4 bases and J by 9 bases, with 10 bases between. Looked up from germline, CDR1 is SQVTM and CDR2 is ANQGSEA. The CDR3 region is CSVVMGGEQFF. For the CDR3, the DNA is TGCAGCGTTGTTATGGGGGGTGAGCAGTTCTTC.

The chain recombines TRBV28 with TRBJ1-2; the D gene is possibly TRBD1 (5 bases). CDR1 and CDR2 from the germline V gene are MDHEN and SYDVKM. The CDR3 sequence is 13 residues long. Between the trimmed V and J ends, which lost 6 bases and 8 bases, there was a span of 16 bases. The chain's CDR3 is CASRPPGVSGYTF. DNA of the CDR3: TGTGCCAGCAGACCCCCGGGGGTAAGCGGCTACACCTTC.

CDR3 protein: CASSLGQDYQPQHF. DNA of the CDR3: TGTGCCAGCAGTCTGGGACAGGATTATCAGCCCCAGCATTTT. The chain combines TRBV28 with TRBJ1-5; 8 nucleotides line up with TRBD1. The V segment lost 5 bases and the J segment 5 bases; nucleotides outside the gene matches: 5. The CDR3 contains 14 residues. The germline V gene encodes CDR1 MDHEN and CDR2 SYDVKM.

This clone occurred once. This chain uses TRBV30 with TRBJ1-1; 7 bases map to TRBD1. Unmatched junction bases numbered 5, after V lost 1 base and J lost 6 bases. CDR3 length: 13 amino acids. The V gene's germline CDR1 is GTSNPN and CDR2 SVGIG (reference sequence). The CDR3 bases are TGTGCCTGGAGTGGGCAGGGGGTGTCTGAAGCTTTCTTT. Amino acid sequence: CAWSGQGVSEAFF. The full variable domain, in which reference TRBV30 and TRBJ1-1 provide the parts outside the CDR3, is SQTIHQWPATLVQPVGSPLSLECTVEGTSNPNLYWYRQAAGRGLQLLFYSVGIGQISSEVPQNLSASRPQDRQFILSSKKLLLSDSGFYLCAWSGQGVSEAFFGQGTRLTVV.

The chain links TRBV5-6 to TRBJ1-3; D may be TRBD1 (6 bases). Looked up from germline, CDR1 is SGHDT and CDR2 is YYEEEE. V lost 3 bases, J lost 2 bases, and 18 bases lay in between. The CDR3 runs 17 residues. CDR3 bases: TGTGCCAGCAGCTGGGGGGGCGGACCGTCGACTGGAAACACCATATATTTT. Encoded protein: CASSWGGGPSTGNTIYF.

The chain employs TRBV9 and TRBJ1-1; no clear D. Trimming left V 4 bases short and J 4 bases short, with 20 bases between. Germline V gene sequence: CDR1 SGDLS, CDR2 YYNGEE. The CDR3 runs to 16 residues. The CDR3 sequence: CASSLGRVQAFTEAFF. The CDR3 DNA follows: TGTGCCAGCAGCCTCGGGCGGGTGCAGGCATTCACTGAAGCTTTCTTT.

The chain uses TRBV25-1 and TRBJ2-1; the D gene is possibly TRBD1 (6 bases). V was cut by 1 base and J by 13 bases, with 14 bases left in between. The V gene's germline CDR1 is MGHDK and CDR2 SYGVNS. The CDR3 is 13 residues long. CDR3 sequence (DNA): TGTGCCAGCAGTGAATTGAACAGGGAATTCCAGTTCTTC. It yields the protein CASSELNREFQFF.

This chain uses TRBV10-1 with TRBJ2-1, with D unclear. CDR1 and CDR2 from the germline V gene are WNHNN and SYGVQD (reference sequence). This CDR3 has 16 amino acids. Trimming shortened V by 3 bases and J by 0 bases, and 12 bases separated the two germline ends. In DNA form, the CDR3 reads TGCGCCAGCAGTGATCTAGTGATAACCTCCTACAATGAGCAGTTCTTC. It specifies CASSDLVITSYNEQFF.

This clone was seen a single time. The chain carries TRBV13 and TRBJ2-4, with TRBD2 identical over 10 bases. Looked up from germline, CDR1 is PRHDT and CDR2 is FYEKMQ (reference sequence). The CDR3 consists of 16 residues. V gave up 4 bases and J gave up 4 bases; unmatched junction bases: 7. This CDR3 reads CASSSLTSGAKNIQYF. The CDR3 coding sequence is TGTGCCAGCAGCTCCCTTACTAGCGGGGCTAAAAACATTCAGTACTTC. Using reference TRBV13 and TRBJ2-4 for the parts outside the CDR3, the full variable domain is AAGVIQSPRHLIKEKRETATLKCYPIPRHDTVYWYQQGPGQDPQFLISFYEKMQSDKGSIPDRFSAQQFSDYHSELNMSSLELGDSALYFCASSSLTSGAKNIQYFGAGTRLSVL.

The J gene is TRBJ2-1, the V gene TRBV7-3, with 9 bases matching TRBD1. The V gene's germline CDR1 is SGHTA and CDR2 FQGTGA. The V and J ends lost 5 bases and 7 bases, in that order; junction bases with no gene match: 6. The CDR3 consists of 14 residues. Written as DNA, the CDR3 is TGTGCCAGCAGCGCCGGGACAGGGTTTAATGAGCAGTTCTTC. Translated, it gives CASSAGTGFNEQFF.

This clone was detected only once. The CDR3 protein is CASSPIPSGSPSNNEQFF. In nucleotides, the CDR3 is TGTGCCAGCTCACCAATACCTAGCGGGAGTCCATCAAACAATGAGCAGTTCTTC. The chain uses TRBV18 and TRBJ2-1; 10 nucleotides agree with TRBD2. The germline gives CDR1 KGHSH, CDR2 LQKENI. With V trimmed by 2 bases and J by 5 bases, 12 bases remained unmatched. This CDR3 has 18 amino acids.